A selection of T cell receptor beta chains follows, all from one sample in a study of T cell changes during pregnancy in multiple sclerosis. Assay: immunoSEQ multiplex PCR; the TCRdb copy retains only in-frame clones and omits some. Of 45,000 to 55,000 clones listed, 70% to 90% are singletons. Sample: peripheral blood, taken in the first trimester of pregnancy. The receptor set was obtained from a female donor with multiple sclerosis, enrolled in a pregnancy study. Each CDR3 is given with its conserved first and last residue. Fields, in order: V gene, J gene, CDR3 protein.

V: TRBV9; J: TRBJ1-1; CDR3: CASSPTGGRGYTEAFF
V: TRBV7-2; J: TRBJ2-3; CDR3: CASSLRSGAQGTDTQYF
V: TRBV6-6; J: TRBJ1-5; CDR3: CSGARLSNQPQHF
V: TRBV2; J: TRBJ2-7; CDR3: CASMERGPTYEQYF
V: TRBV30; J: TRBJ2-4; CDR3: CAWSRGGFQVQYF
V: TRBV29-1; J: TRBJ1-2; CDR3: CSVFWTAAAGYTF
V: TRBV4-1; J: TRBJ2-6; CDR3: CASSQDGLGGSGANVLTF
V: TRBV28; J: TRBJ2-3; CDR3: CASTPGGAPPQYF
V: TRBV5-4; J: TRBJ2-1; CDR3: CASSLRLAVGSYNEQFF
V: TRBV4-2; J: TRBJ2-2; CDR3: CASSQEGPRRANTGELFF
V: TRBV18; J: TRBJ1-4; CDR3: CASSPTGTVNEKLFF
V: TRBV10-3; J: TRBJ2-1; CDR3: CAISTSGGYPHNEQFF
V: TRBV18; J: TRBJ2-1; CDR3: CASSPPTSLDYNEQFF
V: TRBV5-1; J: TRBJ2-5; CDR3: CASSLIAGGPETQYF
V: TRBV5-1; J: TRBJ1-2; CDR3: CASSLRSPYGYTF
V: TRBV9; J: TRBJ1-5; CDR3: CASRGGGWTGSNQPQHF
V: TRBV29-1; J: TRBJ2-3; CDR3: CSVGEQGPDTQYF
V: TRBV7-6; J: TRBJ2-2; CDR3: CASSRITGELFF
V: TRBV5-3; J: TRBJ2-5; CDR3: CARSSTLEGWETQYF
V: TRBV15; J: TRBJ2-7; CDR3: CATSREDSGGFSYEQYF
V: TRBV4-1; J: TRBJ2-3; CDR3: CASSLVAAGGPTDTQYF
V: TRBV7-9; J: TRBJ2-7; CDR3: CASSREITYEQYF
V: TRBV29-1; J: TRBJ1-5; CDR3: CSVGQGRGQPQHF
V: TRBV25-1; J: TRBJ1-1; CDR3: CASSEGGNEAFF
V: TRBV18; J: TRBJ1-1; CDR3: CASSPGRSMNTEAFF
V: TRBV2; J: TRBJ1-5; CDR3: CASARQGTSNSNQPQHF
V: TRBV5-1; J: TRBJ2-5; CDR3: CASSPYASGGPLYQETQYF
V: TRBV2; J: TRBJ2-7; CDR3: CASRARSGGAAEQYF
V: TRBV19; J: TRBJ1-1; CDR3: CASRQAMNTEAFF
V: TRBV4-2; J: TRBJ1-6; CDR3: CASSQEGPGHLYNSPLHF
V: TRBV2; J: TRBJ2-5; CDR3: CASSERLAAGDQYF
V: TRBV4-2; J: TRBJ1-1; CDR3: CASSHLDRNTEAFF
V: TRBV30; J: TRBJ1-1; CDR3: CAWTLPVNTEAFF
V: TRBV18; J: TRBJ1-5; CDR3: CASSPPTSRGQPQHF
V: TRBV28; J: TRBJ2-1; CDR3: CASTRRWALRYNEQFF
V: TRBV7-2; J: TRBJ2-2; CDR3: CASSPRQGTGELFF
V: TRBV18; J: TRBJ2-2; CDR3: CASSIVVRDTGELFF
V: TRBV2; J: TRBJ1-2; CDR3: CASTLDGRGPGYTF
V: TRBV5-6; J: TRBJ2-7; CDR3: CASSFGGEQYF
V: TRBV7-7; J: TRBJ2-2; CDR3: CASSPAGSQGGYGTGELFF
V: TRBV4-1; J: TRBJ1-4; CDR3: CASSHRSKKLFF
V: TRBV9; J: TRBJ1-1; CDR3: CASSRGGASNTEAFF
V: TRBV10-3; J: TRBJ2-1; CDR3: CAISAGSYNEQFF
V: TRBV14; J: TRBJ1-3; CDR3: CASSPSGSGNTIYF
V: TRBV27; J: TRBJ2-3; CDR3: CASSPLGRGPDTQYF